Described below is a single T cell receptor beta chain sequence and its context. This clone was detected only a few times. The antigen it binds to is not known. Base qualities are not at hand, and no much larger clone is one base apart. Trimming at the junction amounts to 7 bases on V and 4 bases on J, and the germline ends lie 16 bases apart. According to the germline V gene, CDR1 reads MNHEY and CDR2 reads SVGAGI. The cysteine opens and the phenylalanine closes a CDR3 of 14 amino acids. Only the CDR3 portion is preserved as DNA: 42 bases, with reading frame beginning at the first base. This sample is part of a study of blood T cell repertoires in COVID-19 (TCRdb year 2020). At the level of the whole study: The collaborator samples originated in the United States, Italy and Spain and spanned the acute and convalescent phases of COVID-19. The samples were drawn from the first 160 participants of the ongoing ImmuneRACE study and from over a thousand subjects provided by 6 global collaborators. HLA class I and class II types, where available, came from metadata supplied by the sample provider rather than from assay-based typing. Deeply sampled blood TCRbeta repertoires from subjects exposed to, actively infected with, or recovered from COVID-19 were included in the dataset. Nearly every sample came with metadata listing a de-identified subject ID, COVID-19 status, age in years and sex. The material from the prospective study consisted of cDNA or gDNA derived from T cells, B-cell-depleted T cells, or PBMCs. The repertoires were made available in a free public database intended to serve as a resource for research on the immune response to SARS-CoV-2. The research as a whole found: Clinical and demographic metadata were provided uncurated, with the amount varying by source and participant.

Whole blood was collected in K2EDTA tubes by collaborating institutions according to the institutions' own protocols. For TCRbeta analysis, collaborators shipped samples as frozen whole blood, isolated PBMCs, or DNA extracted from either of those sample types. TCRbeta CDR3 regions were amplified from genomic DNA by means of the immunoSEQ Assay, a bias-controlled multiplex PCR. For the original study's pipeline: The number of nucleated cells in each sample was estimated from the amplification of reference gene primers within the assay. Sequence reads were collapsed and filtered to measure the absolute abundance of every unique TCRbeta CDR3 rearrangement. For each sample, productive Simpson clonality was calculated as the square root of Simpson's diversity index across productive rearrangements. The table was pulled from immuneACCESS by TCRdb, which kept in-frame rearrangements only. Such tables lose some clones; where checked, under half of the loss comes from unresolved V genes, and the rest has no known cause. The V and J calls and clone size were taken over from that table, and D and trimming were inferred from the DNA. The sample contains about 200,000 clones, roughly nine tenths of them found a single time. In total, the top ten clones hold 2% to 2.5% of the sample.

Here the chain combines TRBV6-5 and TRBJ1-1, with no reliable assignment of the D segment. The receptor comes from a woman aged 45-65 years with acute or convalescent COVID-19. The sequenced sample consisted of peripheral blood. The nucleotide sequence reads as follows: TGTGCCAGCATGTTGGGCGAATGGGTCACTGAAGCTTTCTTT. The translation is CASMLGEWVTEAFF.